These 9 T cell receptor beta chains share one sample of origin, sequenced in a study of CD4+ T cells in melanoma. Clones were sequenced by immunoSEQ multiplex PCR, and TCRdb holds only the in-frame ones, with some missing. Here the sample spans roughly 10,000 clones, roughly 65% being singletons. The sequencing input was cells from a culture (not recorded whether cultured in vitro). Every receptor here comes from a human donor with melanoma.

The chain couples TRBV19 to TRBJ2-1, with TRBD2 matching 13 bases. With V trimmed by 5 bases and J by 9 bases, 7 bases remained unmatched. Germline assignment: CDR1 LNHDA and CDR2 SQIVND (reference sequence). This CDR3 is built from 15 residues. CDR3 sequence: CASSPRTSGGFEQFF. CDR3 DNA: TGTGCCAGTAGTCCGAGGACTAGCGGGGGATTTGAGCAGTTCTTC. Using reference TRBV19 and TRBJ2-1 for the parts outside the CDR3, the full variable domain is DGGITQSPKYLFRKEGQNVTLSCEQNLNHDAMYWYRQDPGQGLRLIYYSQIVNDFQKGDIAEGYSVSREKKESFPLTVTSAQKNPTAFYLCASSPRTSGGFEQFFGPGTRLTVL.

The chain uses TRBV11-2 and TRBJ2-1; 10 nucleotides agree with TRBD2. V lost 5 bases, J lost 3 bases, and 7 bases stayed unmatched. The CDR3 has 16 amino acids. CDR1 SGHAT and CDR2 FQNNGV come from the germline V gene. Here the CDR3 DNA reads TGTGCCAGCAGCGCCCCTAGCGGGGGCGTCTACAATGAGCAGTTCTTC. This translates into CASSAPSGGVYNEQFF.

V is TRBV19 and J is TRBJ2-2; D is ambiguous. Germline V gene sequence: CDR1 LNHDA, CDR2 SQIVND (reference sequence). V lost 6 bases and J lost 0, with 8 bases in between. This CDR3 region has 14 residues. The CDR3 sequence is CASRTTSNTGELFF. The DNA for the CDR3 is TGTGCCAGTAGGACGACCTCGAACACCGGGGAGCTGTTTTTT.

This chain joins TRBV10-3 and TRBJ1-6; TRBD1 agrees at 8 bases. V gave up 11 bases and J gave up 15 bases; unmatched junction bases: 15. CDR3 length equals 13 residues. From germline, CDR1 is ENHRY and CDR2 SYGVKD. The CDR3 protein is CAALQGDRMVLHF. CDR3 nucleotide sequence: TGTGCCGCGCTACAGGGGGATAGGATGGTCCTCCACTTT.

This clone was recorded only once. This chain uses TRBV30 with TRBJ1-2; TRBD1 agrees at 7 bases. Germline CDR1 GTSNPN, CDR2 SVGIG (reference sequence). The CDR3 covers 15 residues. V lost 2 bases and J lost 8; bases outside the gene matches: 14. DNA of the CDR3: TGTGCCTGGAGTCGGGTTGGGACAGCCCATAGGGGCTACACCTTC. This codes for CAWSRVGTAHRGYTF. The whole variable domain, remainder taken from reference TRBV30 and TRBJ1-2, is SQTIHQWPATLVQPVGSPLSLECTVEGTSNPNLYWYRQAAGRGLQLLFYSVGIGQISSEVPQNLSASRPQDRQFILSSKKLLLSDSGFYLCAWSRVGTAHRGYTFGSGTRLTVV.

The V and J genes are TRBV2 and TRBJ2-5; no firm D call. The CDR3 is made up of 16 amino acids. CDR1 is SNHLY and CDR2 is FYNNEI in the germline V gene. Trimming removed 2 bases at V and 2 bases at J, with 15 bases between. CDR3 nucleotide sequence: TGTGCCAGCAGTGAATTCTTGCTGATGCCGCAAGAGACCCAGTACTTC. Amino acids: CASSEFLLMPQETQYF.

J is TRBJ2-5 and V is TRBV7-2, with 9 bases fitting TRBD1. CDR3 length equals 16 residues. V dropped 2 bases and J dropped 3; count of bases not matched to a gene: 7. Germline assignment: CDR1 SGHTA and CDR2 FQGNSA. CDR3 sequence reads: CASSLRDRVSKETQYF. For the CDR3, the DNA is TGTGCCAGCAGCTTAAGGGACAGGGTAAGTAAAGAGACCCAGTACTTC.

The CDR3 protein is CASSLRQAGGKLFF. CDR3 DNA: TGTGCCAGCAGCCTACGACAGGCGGGGGGAAAACTGTTTTTT. The V gene is TRBV5-6, the J gene TRBJ1-4, with D possibly TRBD1 on 6 matching bases. The germline gives CDR1 SGHDT, CDR2 YYEEEE. The length of the CDR3 is 14 residues. Trimming took 4 bases from V and 10 from J, leaving 17 bases between them.

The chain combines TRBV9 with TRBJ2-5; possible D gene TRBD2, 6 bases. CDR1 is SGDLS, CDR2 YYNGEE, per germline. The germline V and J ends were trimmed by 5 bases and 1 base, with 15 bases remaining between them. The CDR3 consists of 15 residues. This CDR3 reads CASSVLAWVQETQYF. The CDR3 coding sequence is TGTGCCAGCAGTGTTCTAGCGTGGGTCCAAGAGACCCAGTACTTC.